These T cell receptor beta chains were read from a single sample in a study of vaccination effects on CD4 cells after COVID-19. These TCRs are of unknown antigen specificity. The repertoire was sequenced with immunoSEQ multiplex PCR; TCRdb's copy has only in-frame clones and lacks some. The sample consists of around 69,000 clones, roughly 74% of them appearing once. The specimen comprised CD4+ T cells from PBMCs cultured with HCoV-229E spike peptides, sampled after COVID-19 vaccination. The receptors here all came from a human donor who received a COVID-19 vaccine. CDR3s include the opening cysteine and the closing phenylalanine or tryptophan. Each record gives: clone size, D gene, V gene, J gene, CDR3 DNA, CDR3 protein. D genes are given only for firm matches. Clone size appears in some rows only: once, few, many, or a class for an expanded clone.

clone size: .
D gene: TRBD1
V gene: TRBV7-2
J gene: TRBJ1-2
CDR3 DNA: TGTGCCAGCGGAGACAGGGGACAAGGATATGGCTACACCTTC
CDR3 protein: CASGDRGQGYGYTF

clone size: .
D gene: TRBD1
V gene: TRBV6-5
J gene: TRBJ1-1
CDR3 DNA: TGTGCCAGCAGACAGACAGGGGAAGGCGAAGCTTTCTTT
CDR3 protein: CASRQTGEGEAFF

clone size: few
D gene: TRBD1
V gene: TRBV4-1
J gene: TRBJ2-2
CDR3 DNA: TGCGCCAGCAGCACAACCCTGTCCGGGACAGGGGGCGTAGTCGGGGAGCTGTTTTTT
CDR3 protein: CASSTTLSGTGGVVGELFF

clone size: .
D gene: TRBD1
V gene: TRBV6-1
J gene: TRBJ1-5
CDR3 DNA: TGTGCCAGCAGTGATTTGACAGGGGTCGGTAATCAGCCCCAGCATTTT
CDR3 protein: CASSDLTGVGNQPQHF

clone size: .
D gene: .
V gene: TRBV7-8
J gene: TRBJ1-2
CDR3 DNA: TGTGCCAGCAGCCTAGGTGCGGGGAACTATGGCTACACCTTC
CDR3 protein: CASSLGAGNYGYTF

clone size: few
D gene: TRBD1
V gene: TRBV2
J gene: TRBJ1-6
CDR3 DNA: TGTGCCAGCATCGGACAGGGTGTTAATAATTCACCCCTCCACTTT
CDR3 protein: CASIGQGVNNSPLHF

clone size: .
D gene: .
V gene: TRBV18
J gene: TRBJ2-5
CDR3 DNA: TGTGCCAGCTCACCACCGGGGGCCGGGGGGAAGACCCAGTACTTC
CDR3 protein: CASSPPGAGGKTQYF

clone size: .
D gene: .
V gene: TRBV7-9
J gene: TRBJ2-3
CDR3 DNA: TGTGCCAGCCGGACGGGATACACAGATACGCAGTATTTT
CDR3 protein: CASRTGYTDTQYF

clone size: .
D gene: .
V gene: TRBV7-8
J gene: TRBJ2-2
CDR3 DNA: TGTGCCAGCAGCCAATTACAGGGCGCCGGGGAGCTGTTTTTT
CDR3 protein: CASSQLQGAGELFF

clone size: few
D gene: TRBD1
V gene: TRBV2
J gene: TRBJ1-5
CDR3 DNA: TGTGCCAGCGGGAGCCTCACAGGGGACAATCAGCCCCAGCATTTT
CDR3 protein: CASGSLTGDNQPQHF

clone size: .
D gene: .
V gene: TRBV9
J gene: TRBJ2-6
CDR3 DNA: TGTGCCAGCAAGGGCAGGAGCTCTGGGGCCAACGTCCTGACTTTC
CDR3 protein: CASKGRSSGANVLTF

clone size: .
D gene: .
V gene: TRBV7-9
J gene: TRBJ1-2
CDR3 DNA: TGTGCCAGCAGCTTAAACGTTTTGGGGTATGGCTACACCTTC
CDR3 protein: CASSLNVLGYGYTF

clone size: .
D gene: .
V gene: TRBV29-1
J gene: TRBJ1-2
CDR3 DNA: TGCAGCGTTGAGGTCCACCCGGAGTATGGCTACACCTTC
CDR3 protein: CSVEVHPEYGYTF

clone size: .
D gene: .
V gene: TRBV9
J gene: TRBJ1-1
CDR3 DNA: TGTGCCAGCAGCGCCATCTTTAACACTGAAGCTTTCTTT
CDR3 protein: CASSAIFNTEAFF

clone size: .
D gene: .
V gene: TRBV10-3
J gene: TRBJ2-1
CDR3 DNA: TGTGCCATCAGTGAGTCCGGAGGGTCCCATGAGCAGTTCTTC
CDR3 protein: CAISESGGSHEQFF

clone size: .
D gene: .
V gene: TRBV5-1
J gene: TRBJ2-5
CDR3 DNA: TGCGCCAGCAGCTTGGCGGGACAAATAGCGGGAGAGACCCAGTACTTC
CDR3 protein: CASSLAGQIAGETQYF